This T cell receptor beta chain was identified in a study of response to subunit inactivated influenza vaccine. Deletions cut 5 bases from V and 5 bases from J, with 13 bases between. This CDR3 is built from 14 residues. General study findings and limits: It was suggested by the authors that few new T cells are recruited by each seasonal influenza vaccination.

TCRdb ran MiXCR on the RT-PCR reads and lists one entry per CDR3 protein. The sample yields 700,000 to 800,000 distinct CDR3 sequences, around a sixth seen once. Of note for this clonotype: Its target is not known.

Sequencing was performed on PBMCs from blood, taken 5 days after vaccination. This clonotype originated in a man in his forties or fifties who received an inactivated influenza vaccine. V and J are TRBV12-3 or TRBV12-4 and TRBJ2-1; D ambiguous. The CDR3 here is CASSPIGRNNEQFF. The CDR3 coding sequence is TGTGCCAGCAGTCCCATCGGGCGAAACAATGAGCAGTTCTTC.